The 29 T cell receptor beta chains below were found in one sample sequenced in a study of blood T cells in healthy people across ages. Then a second PCR, running roughly 6 to 12 cycles, was carried out with a sample-barcoded 5' primer and a J-beta primer mix. TCRdb fed the 5' RACE reads into MiXCR, producing one record per CDR3 protein. Among approximately 810,000 distinct CDR3 sequences listed, about 28% were seen once. The sample consisted of blood. These receptor sequences come from a woman of 80 years or more in good health.

This clonotype was picked up many times. The chain carries TRBV18 and TRBJ1-1; D might be TRBD1 (5 bases). The V end lost 3 bases, the J end lost 3 bases, and 14 bases lay between the germline ends. Per the germline V gene, CDR1 is KGHSH and CDR2 is LQKENI. The CDR3 runs to 15 residues. The CDR3 bases are TGTGCCAGCTCACCTCAACTCGGGGGGGACACTGAAGCTTTCTTT. It yields the protein CASSPQLGGDTEAFF. Combining the CDR3 with reference TRBV18 and TRBJ1-1 gives the whole variable domain NAGVMQNPRHLVRRRGQEARLRCSPMKGHSHVYWYRQLPEEGLKFMVYLQKENIIDESGMPKERFSAEFPKEGPSILRIQQVVRGDSAAYFCASSPQLGGDTEAFFGQGTRLTVV.

This clonotype appeared a few times. The chain uses TRBV6-5 and TRBJ1-1; maybe TRBD1 (5 bases). Germline CDR1 and CDR2: MNHEY and SVGAGI. The CDR3 totals 15 residues. Between the trimmed V and J ends, which lost 0 bases and 6 bases, there was a span of 14 bases. DNA for the CDR3: TGTGCCAGCAGTTACTCGAGTGGTAGAGGGGCTGAAGCTTTCTTT. Translated: CASSYSSGRGAEAFF.

This clonotype was recorded many times. The V call is TRBV7-2, the J call TRBJ1-2; no firm D call. V was clipped by 5 bases and J by 7 bases, with 8 bases between them. Germline V gives CDR1 SGHTA, CDR2 FQGNSA. The CDR3 extends over 11 amino acids. The CDR3 DNA follows: TGTGCCAGCAGCCCTTCCCGTGGCTACACCTTC. Translating it yields CASSPSRGYTF. The whole variable domain, remainder taken from reference TRBV7-2 and TRBJ1-2, is GAGVSQSPSNKVTEKGKDVELRCDPISGHTALYWYRQSLGQGLEFLIYFQGNSAPDKSGLPSDRFSAERTGGSVSTLTIQRTQQEDSAVYLCASSPSRGYTFGSGTRLTVV.

V usage is TRBV7-2 and J usage is TRBJ2-1; 7 nucleotides align to TRBD2. Germline values: CDR1 SGHTA, CDR2 FQGNSA. The J segment lost 6 bases and the V segment lost 6 bases, leaving 14 bases of the junction unmatched. The CDR3 is 16 amino acids. CDR3 coding DNA: TGTGCCAGCAGTTCCAGCGGGAAATGGATAATCAATGAGCAGTTCTTC. This codes for CASSSSGKWIINEQFF.

This clonotype was observed a few times. A much larger clone lies one base from this, so it may be a read error. V gene TRBV10-3 combines with J gene TRBJ2-1; 11 nucleotides match TRBD2. The CDR3 consists of 15 residues. CDR1 is ENHRY and CDR2 is SYGVKD in the germline V gene. The DNA of the CDR3 is TGTGCCACCAGTGTCGGGACTAGCGGAGCGAATGAGCAGTTCTTC. Translating gives CATSVGTSGANEQFF.

The chain has TRBV27 and TRBJ1-1; no clear D gene. Germline V gives CDR1 MNHEY, CDR2 SMNVEV (reference sequence). V lost 0 bases and J lost 3, with 5 bases in between. CDR3 length: 13 residues. CDR3 residues: CASSLSWDTEAFF. The CDR3 DNA is TGTGCCAGCAGTTTATCGTGGGACACTGAAGCTTTCTTT.

This clonotype was counted only a few times. The chain uses TRBV6-5 and TRBJ1-1; no firm D call. The germline V and J ends were trimmed by 2 bases and 6 bases, with 13 bases remaining between them. The germline CDR1 and CDR2 sequences are MNHEY and SVGAGI. This CDR3 contains 14 residues. The CDR3 reads CASSYGPGWAEAFF. The CDR3 DNA sequence: TGTGCCAGCAGTTACGGTCCGGGTTGGGCTGAAGCTTTCTTT.

This clonotype has at least ten counts. The CDR3 sequence: CASSLAGTGDLYGYTF. DNA of the CDR3: TGTGCCAGCAGCTTAGCTGGGACAGGGGATCTATATGGCTACACCTTC. This sequence joins TRBV7-9 and TRBJ1-2; 10 positions match TRBD1. The CDR3 is made up of 16 amino acids. Losses at the gene ends were 0 bases for V and 5 bases for J; bases not matched to a gene: 6. CDR1 is SEHNR, CDR2 FQNEAQ, per germline (reference sequence).

This clonotype was counted only a few times. V is TRBV11-2 and J is TRBJ2-7; TRBD1 or TRBD2 may be the D gene (5 bases each). The CDR3 runs to 15 residues. The V gene lost 3 bases and the J gene lost 5 bases, with 17 bases spanning the gap. Germline CDR1 is SGHAT and CDR2 is FQNNGV. CDR3 protein: CASSFIRLTGHEQYF. CDR3 DNA: TGTGCCAGCAGCTTTATCAGGTTAACGGGGCACGAGCAGTACTTC.

Many counts were recorded for this clonotype. This chain connects TRBV20-1 to TRBJ2-5; D is unclear. The CDR3 is made up of 12 amino acids. Per germline, CDR1 DFQATT and CDR2 SNEGSKA (reference sequence). Trimming left V 3 bases short and J 1 base short, with 6 bases between. The CDR3 loop reads CSASRSQETQYF. As DNA, the CDR3 is TGCAGTGCTAGTCGGAGCCAAGAGACCCAGTACTTC.

This clonotype turned up a few times. The V and J genes are TRBV18 and TRBJ1-5, with 11 nucleotides matching TRBD1. The V and J ends lost 2 bases and 9 bases, in that order; junction bases with no gene match: 12. Germline values: CDR1 KGHSH, CDR2 LQKENI. The CDR3 loop spans 17 amino acids. In nucleotides, the CDR3 is TGTGCCAGCTCACCAGACCTTTTTGGACAGGGGGCCCGGCCCCAGCATTTT. This translates into CASSPDLFGQGARPQHF.

Worth noting for this clonotype: A read error is possible here, since a much larger clone lies one base away. The chain joins TRBV27 to TRBJ2-6; D is uncertain. V gave up 10 bases and J gave up 0 bases, with 10 bases separating them. The CDR3 runs to 14 residues. Per germline, CDR1 MNHEY and CDR2 SMNVEV (reference sequence). The DNA for the CDR3 is TGTGCCACAGCTACCGACTCTGGGGCCAACGTCCTGACTTTC. The encoded protein is CATATDSGANVLTF.

The rearrangement links TRBV18 to TRBJ2-3; TRBD1 agrees at 10 bases. The ends lost 6 bases at V and 6 bases at J; junction bases unmatched: 9. The CDR3 sequence is 15 residues long. The germline V gene encodes CDR1 KGHSH and CDR2 LQKENI. The CDR3 bases are TGTGCCAGCTCGCCCGGGACAGGGGTACGGGATACGCAGTATTTT. The encoded protein is CASSPGTGVRDTQYF.

The chain couples TRBV6-2 or TRBV6-3 to TRBJ1-2, with TRBD1 as a possible D gene (5 bases). From germline, CDR1 is MNHEY and CDR2 SVGEGT. Trimming pared 8 bases from V and 4 bases from J, leaving 8 bases between. The CDR3 totals 11 residues. CDR3 loop: CASRQSYGYTF. CDR3 bases: TGTGCCAGCCGACAGAGCTATGGCTACACCTTC.

This clonotype was recorded many times. V gene TRBV4-3 combines with J gene TRBJ2-3; D not resolved. The CDR3 totals 14 residues. Trimming cost V 0 bases and J 6 bases, with 10 bases left between them. CDR1 and CDR2 (germline): LGHNA, YSLEER. The CDR3 spells CASSQDIDRDTQYF. The CDR3 DNA reads TGCGCCAGCAGCCAAGATATCGATCGCGATACGCAGTATTTT.

In this sample, this clonotype turned up a few times. The chain combines TRBV11-2 with TRBJ1-2; possibly TRBD1 for D (6 bases). The germline V gene has CDR1 SGHAT and CDR2 FQNNGV. CDR3 length: 12 residues. The V gene lost 11 bases and the J gene lost 4 bases, with 14 bases spanning the gap. The CDR3 DNA is TGTGCCGTCGCCAAAGGGGGCTATGGCTACACCTTC. Amino acid sequence: CAVAKGGYGYTF.

A note on this clonotype: This could be a read error, since a much larger clone is one nucleotide away. The rearrangement uses TRBV5-5 and TRBJ2-1, with 7 bases fitting TRBD1. This CDR3 is 15 amino acids long. CDR1 is SGHKS and CDR2 is YYEKEE in the germline V gene (reference sequence). The CDR3 reads CASSSTGNYNNGQFF. The CDR3 bases are TGTGCCAGCAGTTCGACAGGGAACTACAACAATGGGCAGTTCTTC.

This clonotype was counted between two and nine times. The J gene is TRBJ2-5, the V gene TRBV6-2 or TRBV6-3; D is possibly TRBD1 (6 bases). This CDR3 is built from 14 residues. V was trimmed by 2 bases and J by 1 base, leaving 8 bases between them. Per the germline V gene, CDR1 is MNHEY and CDR2 is SVGEGT. DNA for the CDR3: TGTGCCAGCAGTTACCCGGACAGCCAAGAGACCCAGTACTTC. Amino acids: CASSYPDSQETQYF.

There are many counts of this clonotype. This chain connects TRBV11-2 to TRBJ2-1; 8 bases align to TRBD2. Germline V CDR1 and CDR2: SGHAT, FQNNGV. With 5 bases clipped from V and 6 bases from J, the junction kept 12 bases outside the gene matches. The CDR3 totals 16 residues. CDR3 amino acids: CASSPSRGGLLNEQFF. The CDR3 nucleotides are TGTGCCAGCAGCCCTTCCCGGGGGGGCCTGCTCAATGAGCAGTTCTTC.

This clonotype appeared many times. In nucleotides, the CDR3 is TGTGCCAGCAGCCAGGCACAACTTACAAACCATGAGCAGTTCTTC. Amino acid sequence: CASSQAQLTNHEQFF. V is TRBV3-1 and J is TRBJ2-1; no reliable D call. This CDR3 has 15 residues. Looked up from germline, CDR1 is LGHDT and CDR2 is YNNKEL (reference sequence). The V gene lost 3 bases and the J gene lost 8 bases, with 17 bases spanning the gap.

In this sample, this clonotype turned up many times. The V and J genes are TRBV20-1 and TRBJ1-5; D perhaps matches TRBD1 (6 bases). CDR3 length: 17 amino acids. Trimming took 7 bases from V and 0 from J, leaving 22 bases between them. Germline loops: CDR1 DFQATT, CDR2 SNEGSKA (reference sequence). The CDR3 region is CSVVRPGHGHSNQPQHF. CDR3 DNA sequence: TGCAGTGTTGTCCGACCGGGACACGGTCATAGCAATCAGCCCCAGCATTTT.

A word on this clonotype: The junction departs from germline at one end; a sequencing error may be responsible. V and J are TRBV11-3 and TRBJ2-1; D uncertain. The CDR3 spans 11 residues. Germline V gene data show CDR1 as SGHNT and CDR2 as YENEEA. The CDR3 sequence: CASSLHNERFF. The CDR3 DNA reads as TGTGCCAGCAGCCTCCACAATGAGCGGTTCTTC.

This clonotype was counted many times. The chain uses TRBV11-2 and TRBJ2-7; D gene ambiguous. V lost 3 bases and J 4 bases, leaving 10 bases between the germline ends. Germline V gene sequence: CDR1 SGHAT, CDR2 FQNNGV. CDR3 length equals 13 residues. CDR3 sequence (DNA): TGTGCCAGCAGCTTTTCCTCTGGGTACGAGCAGTACTTC. Its protein product is CASSFSSGYEQYF.

This clonotype was observed a few times. One base away lies a much larger clone, so this may be a sequencing read error. The chain recombines TRBV6-5 with TRBJ2-7; 7 bases agree with TRBD2. The CDR3 length is 15 residues. Germline CDR1 reads MNHEY; CDR2 reads SVGAGI. The J segment lost 0 bases and the V segment lost 7 bases, leaving 9 bases of the junction unmatched. The CDR3 DNA sequence: TGTGCCAGCACCCCGGGACTACCTTGCTCCTACGAGCAGTACTTC. Protein sequence: CASTPGLPCSYEQYF.

V and J are TRBV29-1 and TRBJ1-5; no clear D. Germline CDR1 and CDR2: SQVTM and ANQGSEA. This CDR3 has 14 residues. V was shortened by 5 bases and J by 5 bases, with 16 bases between the two germline ends. For the CDR3, the DNA is TGCAGCGTTTCCGAAAGTGGCGGGGATCAGCCCCAGCATTTT. Translation: CSVSESGGDQPQHF. Full variable domain (remainder filled in from reference TRBV29-1 and TRBJ1-5): SAVISQKPSRDICQRGTSLTIQCQVDSQVTMMFWYRQQPGQSLTLIATANQGSEATYESGFVIDKFPISRPNLTFSTLTVSNMSPEDSSIYLCSVSESGGDQPQHFGDGTRLSIL.

This clonotype was detected many times. This chain links TRBV12-3 or TRBV12-4 with TRBJ2-3; 8 nucleotides align to TRBD1. This CDR3 has 16 amino acids. The V gene end was trimmed by 4 bases and the J gene end by 3 bases; junction bases not matched to a gene: 9. The CDR3 loop reads CASSSRTGLGTDTQYF. The CDR3 nucleotides are TGTGCCAGCAGTTCCCGGACAGGGTTGGGGACAGATACGCAGTATTTT.

This clonotype was seen a handful of times. The gene calls are TRBV27 and TRBJ1-5; TRBD1 might be the D (5 bases). Trimming shortened V by 2 bases and J by 0 bases, and 17 bases separated the two germline ends. CDR1 and CDR2 from the germline V gene are MNHEY and SMNVEV (reference sequence). The CDR3 contains 18 residues. The CDR3 here is CASSLRPGTGNSNQPQHF. CDR3 bases: TGTGCCAGCAGTTTAAGGCCGGGGACGGGGAATAGCAATCAGCCCCAGCATTTT.

About this clonotype: A clone one base away is much larger, so this may be a read error. The chain joins TRBV6-6 to TRBJ2-4, with 9 bases lining up with TRBD1. The J call may be wrong; the DNA end is better matched by TRBJ2-7. Germline loops: CDR1 MNHNY, CDR2 SVGAGI (reference sequence). This CDR3 is 15 amino acids long. CDR3 nucleotides: TGTACCAGCACCATGGGAGGGACAGGGTCCAACGAGCAGTACTTC. Translating it yields CTSTMGGTGSNEQYF.

This clonotype was seen repeatedly, ten times or more. The chain recombines TRBV7-2 with TRBJ1-2; the match to TRBD1 covers 10 bases. The germline CDR1 and CDR2 sequences are SGHTA and FQGNSA. This CDR3 has 14 amino acids. The J segment lost 3 bases and the V segment lost 3 bases, leaving 1 base of the junction unmatched. CDR3 in DNA: TGTGCCAGCAGCTTGGGGACAGGGGACTATGGCTACACCTTC. Encoded protein: CASSLGTGDYGYTF.